These T cell receptor delta chains were read from a single sample in a study of Vδ1+ human thymocytes. TCRdb re-called the multiplex PCR reads using CATT. In the table there are some 73,000 delta-chain clones, around 35% of which are singletons. The specimen sequenced was Vdelta1+ gamma-delta thymocytes from the thymus. The receptors derive from a boy under two years old who had congenital heart surgery. Each CDR3 is given with its conserved first and last residue. Fields, in order: V gene, J gene, CDR3 protein.

V gene: TRDV1; J gene: TRDJ1; CDR3 protein: CALGPIPYHTDKLIF
V gene: TRDV1; J gene: TRDJ1; CDR3 protein: CALGFLPTGGWNRALCADKLIF
V gene: TRDV1; J gene: TRDJ1; CDR3 protein: CALGGPLPRVLGDTDKLIF
V gene: TRDV1; J gene: TRDJ1; CDR3 protein: CALGESYAAGGYGITDKLIF
V gene: TRDV1; J gene: TRDJ1; CDR3 protein: CALVGFAGDYTDKLIF
V gene: TRDV1; J gene: TRDJ1; CDR3 protein: CALVTRRGPTRSGGFRNTDKLIF
V gene: TRDV1; J gene: TRDJ1; CDR3 protein: CALGSQAFTGGYPRSKLIF
V gene: TRDV1; J gene: TRDJ1; CDR3 protein: CALGELGDRFPIWGYREYTDKLIF
V gene: TRDV1; J gene: TRDJ1; CDR3 protein: CALGSPPGDTVLGDTRKLIF
V gene: TRDV3; J gene: TRDJ3; CDR3 protein: CAFMKGYRDTRQMFF
V gene: TRDV1; J gene: TRDJ1; CDR3 protein: CALGDDTGGYADKLIF
V gene: TRDV1; J gene: TRDJ1; CDR3 protein: CALGERGCGGDKLIF
V gene: TRDV2; J gene: TRDJ1; CDR3 protein: CACDTVYWGIRGGDKLIF
V gene: TRDV1; J gene: TRDJ1; CDR3 protein: CALGAPTGRGYYYTDKLIF
V gene: TRDV1; J gene: TRDJ1; CDR3 protein: CALGERPHLRIPGAPDTDKLIF
V gene: TRDV1; J gene: TRDJ1; CDR3 protein: CALGELPHPSVLGDTRALVDKLIF
V gene: TRDV1; J gene: TRDJ1; CDR3 protein: CALGERGPGPRLGKATDKLIF
V gene: TRDV1; J gene: TRDJ1; CDR3 protein: CALGEAFLPGRSTDKLIF
V gene: TRDV1; J gene: TRDJ1; CDR3 protein: CALGRGDFPRHYWGGHYTDKLIF
V gene: TRDV1; J gene: TRDJ2; CDR3 protein: CALFGGGHPWTAQLFF
V gene: TRDV1; J gene: TRDJ1; CDR3 protein: CALGYRWSFLRNGRVGIGTDKLIF
V gene: TRDV1; J gene: TRDJ1; CDR3 protein: CALGDPGRSKILGETPYTDKLIF
V gene: TRDV1; J gene: TRDJ1; CDR3 protein: CALGDIPMGTGGLRYTDKLIF
V gene: TRDV1; J gene: TRDJ1; CDR3 protein: CALGELSYWGIRDKLIF
V gene: TRDV1; J gene: TRDJ1; CDR3 protein: CALGELENYLPNWGITRKLIF
V gene: TRDV1; J gene: TRDJ1; CDR3 protein: CALGELMCPPGLTGGSHRSGDKLIF
V gene: TRDV1; J gene: TRDJ1; CDR3 protein: CALGERPVGGYFDRYTDKLIF
V gene: TRDV1; J gene: TRDJ1; CDR3 protein: CALGERRGFPWGDKLIF
V gene: TRDV1; J gene: TRDJ1; CDR3 protein: CALGEPTVLGDATDKLIF
V gene: TRDV1; J gene: TRDJ1; CDR3 protein: CALGEPPTEATYTDKLIF
V gene: TRDV1; J gene: TRDJ1; CDR3 protein: CALGERTWRTKCPGDGDTDKLIF
V gene: TRDV1; J gene: TRDJ1; CDR3 protein: CALGDRLPKVLGDTGCILIF
V gene: TRDV1; J gene: TRDJ1; CDR3 protein: CALGEHSLGDRLYTDKLIF
V gene: TRDV1; J gene: TRDJ1; CDR3 protein: CALGERPLWGILYTDKLIF
V gene: TRDV1; J gene: TRDJ1; CDR3 protein: CALGEREWVYPDKLIF
V gene: TRDV2; J gene: TRDJ1; CDR3 protein: CACQGTGGFLLDKLIF
V gene: TRDV1; J gene: TRDJ1; CDR3 protein: CALGEPFRRGAPDTDKLIF